This T cell receptor beta chain was documented in a study of T cell responses to AZD1222 COVID-19 vaccine. The assay was immunoSEQ multiplex PCR, and TCRdb's table has in-frame clones only and misses some. The sample records about 55,000 clones, 80% being singletons. About this clone: The antigen remains undetermined.

Combined were second doses at about 4 or about 12 weeks. Overall study findings and caveats: Elevations in Spike-specific TCR breadth and depth followed administration of two AZD1222 doses. Nearly half of spike-specific TCRs reportedly go after variant regions that carry no mutations. CD4 TCRs covered the whole spike, strongest at regions 160-218 and 743-854.

The V gene's germline CDR1 is LNHDA and CDR2 SQIVND (reference sequence). CDR3 size: 17 residues. The ends lost 5 bases at V and 0 bases at J; junction bases unmatched: 11. The sequence came from an adult who received the AZD1222 COVID-19 vaccine. The chain links TRBV19 to TRBJ1-1, with TRBD1 identical over 8 bases. Specimen: peripheral blood, collected 28 days after the second AZD1222 dose. In DNA, the CDR3 is TGTGCCAGTAGTGGAGGACAGGGCCGACCTATGAACACTGAAGCTTTCTTT. It codes for CASSGGQGRPMNTEAFF.